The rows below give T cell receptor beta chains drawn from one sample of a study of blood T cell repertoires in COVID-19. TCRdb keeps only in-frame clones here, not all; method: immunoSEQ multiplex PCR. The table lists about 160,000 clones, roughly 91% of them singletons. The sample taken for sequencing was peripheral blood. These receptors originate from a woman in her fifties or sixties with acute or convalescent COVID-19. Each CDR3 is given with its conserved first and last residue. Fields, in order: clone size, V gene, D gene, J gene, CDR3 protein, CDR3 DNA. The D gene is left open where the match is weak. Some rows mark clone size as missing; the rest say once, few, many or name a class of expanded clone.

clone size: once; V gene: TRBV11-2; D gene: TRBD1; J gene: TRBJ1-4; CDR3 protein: CASSPSPDRGEKLFF; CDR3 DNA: TGTGCCAGCAGCCCTAGTCCGGACAGGGGGGAAAAACTGTTTTTT
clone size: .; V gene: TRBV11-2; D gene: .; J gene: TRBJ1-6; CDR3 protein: CASSASNSPLHF; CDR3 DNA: TGTGCCAGCAGCGCGAGTAATTCACCCCTCCACTTT
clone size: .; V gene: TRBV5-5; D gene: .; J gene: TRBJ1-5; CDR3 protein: CASSLVAGAGQPQHF; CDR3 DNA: TGTGCCAGCAGCTTGGTGGCGGGGGCCGGACAGCCCCAGCATTTT
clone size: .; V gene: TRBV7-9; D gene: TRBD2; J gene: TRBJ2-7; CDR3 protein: CASSLGFGLAYEQYF; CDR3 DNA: TGTGCCAGCAGCTTAGGATTTGGACTAGCTTACGAGCAGTACTTC
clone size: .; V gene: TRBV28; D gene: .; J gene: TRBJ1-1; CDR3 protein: CASSPPRGPGEAFF; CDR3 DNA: TGTGCCAGCAGTCCCCCTCGAGGCCCCGGTGAGGCTTTCTTT
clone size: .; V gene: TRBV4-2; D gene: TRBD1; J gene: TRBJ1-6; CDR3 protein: CASSQNRQGNSPLHF; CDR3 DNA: TGTGCCAGCAGTCAAAACCGACAGGGTAACTCACCCCTCCACTTT
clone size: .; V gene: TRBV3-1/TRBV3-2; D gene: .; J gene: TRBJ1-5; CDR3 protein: CASSQDPQIYSNQPQHF; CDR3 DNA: TGTGCCAGCAGCCAAGATCCACAGATTTATAGCAATCAGCCCCAGCATTTT
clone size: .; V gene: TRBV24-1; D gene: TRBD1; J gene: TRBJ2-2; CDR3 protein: CATSPTVGGDTGELFF; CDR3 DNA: TGTGCCACCAGCCCCACGGTAGGGGGCGACACCGGGGAGCTGTTTTTT
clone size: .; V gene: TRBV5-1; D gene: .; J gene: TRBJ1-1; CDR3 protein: CASSLWGEGTEAFF; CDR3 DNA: TGCGCCAGCAGCTTGTGGGGAGAGGGCACTGAAGCTTTCTTT
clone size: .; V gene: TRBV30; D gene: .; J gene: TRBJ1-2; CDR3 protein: CAWSDLGRGYTF; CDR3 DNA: TGTGCCTGGAGCGACTTGGGTCGGGGCTACACCTTC
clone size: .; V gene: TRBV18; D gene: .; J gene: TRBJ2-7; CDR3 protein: CASSPPGDIYEQYF; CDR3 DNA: TGTGCCAGCTCACCACCAGGGGACATTTACGAGCAGTACTTC
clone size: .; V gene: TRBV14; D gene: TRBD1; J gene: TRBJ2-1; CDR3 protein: CASSLGGGINEQFF; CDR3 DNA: TGTGCCAGCAGCCTAGGGGGCGGAATTAATGAGCAGTTCTTC
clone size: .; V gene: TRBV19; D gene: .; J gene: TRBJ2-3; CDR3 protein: CASKEAVSTDTQYF; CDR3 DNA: TGTGCCAGTAAAGAAGCGGTAAGCACAGATACGCAGTATTTT
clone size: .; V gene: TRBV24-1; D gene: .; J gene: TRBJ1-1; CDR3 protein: CATRDRGLTEAFF; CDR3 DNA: TGTGCCACCAGGGATCGGGGTTTAACTGAAGCTTTCTTT
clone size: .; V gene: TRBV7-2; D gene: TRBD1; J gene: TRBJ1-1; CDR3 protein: CASSLDRAHRNTEAFF; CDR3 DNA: TGTGCCAGCAGCCTGGACAGGGCTCATAGGAACACTGAAGCTTTCTTT
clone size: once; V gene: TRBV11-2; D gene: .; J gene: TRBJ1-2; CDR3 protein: CASSLGAVNNYGYTF; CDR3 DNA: TGTGCCAGCAGCTTAGGGGCAGTTAATAACTATGGCTACACCTTC
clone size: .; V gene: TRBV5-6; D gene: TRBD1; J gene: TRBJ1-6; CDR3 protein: CASSLTGGFSYNSPLHF; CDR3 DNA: TGTGCCAGCAGCTTAACAGGGGGCTTCTCCTATAATTCACCCCTCCACTTT
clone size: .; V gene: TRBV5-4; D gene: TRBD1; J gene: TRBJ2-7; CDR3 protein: CASSLIGQVHEQYF; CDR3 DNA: TGTGCCAGCAGCTTGATAGGACAGGTCCACGAGCAGTACTTC
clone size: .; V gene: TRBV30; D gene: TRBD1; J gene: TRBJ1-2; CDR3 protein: CAWSRQGAYGYTF; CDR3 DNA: TGTGCCTGGTCCAGACAGGGGGCCTATGGCTACACCTTC
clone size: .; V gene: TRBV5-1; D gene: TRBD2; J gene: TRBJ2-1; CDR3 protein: CASSAVTSGEGMRKFF; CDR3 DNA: TGCGCCAGCAGCGCCGTGACTAGCGGGGAAGGGATGAGGAAGTTCTTC
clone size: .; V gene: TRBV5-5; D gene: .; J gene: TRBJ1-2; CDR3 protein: CASMGTPSYGYTF; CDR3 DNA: TGTGCCAGCATGGGGACACCCTCCTATGGCTACACCTTC
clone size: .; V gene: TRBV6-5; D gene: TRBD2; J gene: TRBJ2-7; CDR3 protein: CASKGGGNYEQYF; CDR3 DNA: TGTGCCAGCAAGGGCGGGGGAAACTACGAGCAGTACTTC
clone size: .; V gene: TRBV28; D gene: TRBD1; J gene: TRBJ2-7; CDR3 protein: CASSQDRGPVGYEQYF; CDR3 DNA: TGTGCCAGCAGCCAGGACAGGGGTCCCGTGGGCTACGAGCAGTACTTC
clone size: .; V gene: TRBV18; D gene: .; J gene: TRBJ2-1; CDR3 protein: CASSPLLDGEQFF; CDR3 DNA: TGTGCCAGCTCACCACTTTTAGATGGTGAGCAGTTCTTC
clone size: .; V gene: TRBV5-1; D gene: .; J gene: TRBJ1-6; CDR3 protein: CASGSRLGVRNNSPLHF; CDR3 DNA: TGCGCCAGCGGGTCGAGGTTAGGGGTCCGCAATAATTCACCCCTCCACTTT
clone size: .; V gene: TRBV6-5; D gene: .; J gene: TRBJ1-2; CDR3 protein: CASTVQGPNYGYTF; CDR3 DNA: TGTGCCAGCACCGTACAGGGACCTAACTATGGCTACACCTTC
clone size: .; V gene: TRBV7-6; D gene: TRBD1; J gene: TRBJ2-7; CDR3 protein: CASSPSTGGGLGEQYF; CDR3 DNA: TGTGCCAGCAGCCCCTCGACAGGGGGAGGCTTGGGAGAGCAGTACTTC
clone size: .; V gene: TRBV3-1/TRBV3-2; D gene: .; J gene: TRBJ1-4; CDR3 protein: CASSQDQGIGEKLFF; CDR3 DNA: TGTGCCAGCAGCCAAGACCAGGGAATAGGTGAAAAACTGTTTTTT
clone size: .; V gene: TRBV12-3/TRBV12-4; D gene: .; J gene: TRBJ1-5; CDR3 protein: CASSWGGEQPQHF; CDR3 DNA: TGTGCCAGCAGCTGGGGGGGGGAGCAGCCCCAGCATTTT
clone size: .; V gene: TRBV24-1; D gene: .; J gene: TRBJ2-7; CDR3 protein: CATSEPGTYEQYF; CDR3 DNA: TGTGCCACCAGTGAACCGGGGACATACGAGCAGTACTTC
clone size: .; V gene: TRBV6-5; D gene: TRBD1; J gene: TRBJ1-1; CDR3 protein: CASSSGTGFYPEAFF; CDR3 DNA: TGTGCCAGCAGTTCCGGGACAGGCTTTTACCCTGAAGCTTTCTTT
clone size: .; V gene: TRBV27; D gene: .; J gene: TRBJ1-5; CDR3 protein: CASSLQPRWGAQHF; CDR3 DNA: TGTGCCAGCAGTCTTCAGCCCCGGTGGGGAGCCCAGCATTTT
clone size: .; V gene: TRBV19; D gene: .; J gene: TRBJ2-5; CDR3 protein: CASTPGGQREKTQYF; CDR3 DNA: TGTGCCAGTACCCCAGGCGGGCAGCGTGAGAAGACCCAGTACTTC
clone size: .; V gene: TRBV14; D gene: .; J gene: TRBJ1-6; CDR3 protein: CASSQEENRLAGGSPLHF; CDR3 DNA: TGTGCCAGCAGCCAAGAAGAAAACCGACTCGCCGGAGGCTCACCCCTCCACTTT
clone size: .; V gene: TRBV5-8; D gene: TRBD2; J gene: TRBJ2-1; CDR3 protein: CASSLSLLAGERREQFF; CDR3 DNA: TGTGCCAGCAGCTTGAGCCTACTAGCGGGGGAACGACGGGAGCAGTTCTTC
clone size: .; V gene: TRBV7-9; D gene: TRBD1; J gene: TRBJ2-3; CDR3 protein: CASSLETGTGTPDTQYF; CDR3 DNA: TGTGCCAGCAGCTTAGAAACCGGGACAGGGACTCCCGATACGCAGTATTTT
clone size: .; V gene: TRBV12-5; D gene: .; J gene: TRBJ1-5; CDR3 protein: CASGLVIGKPITSQPQHF; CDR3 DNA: TGTGCTAGTGGTTTGGTTATCGGAAAACCCATAACTAGTCAGCCCCAGCATTTT
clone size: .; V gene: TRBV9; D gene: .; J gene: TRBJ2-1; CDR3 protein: CASSVESNLDEQFF; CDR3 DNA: TGTGCCAGCAGCGTAGAATCTAATTTGGATGAGCAGTTCTTC
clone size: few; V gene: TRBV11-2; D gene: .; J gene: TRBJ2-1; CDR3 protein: CASSFKYLGDEQFF; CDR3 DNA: TGTGCCAGCAGCTTTAAATACCTCGGGGATGAGCAGTTCTTC
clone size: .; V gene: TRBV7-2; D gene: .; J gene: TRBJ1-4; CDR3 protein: CASSSERRATNEKLFF; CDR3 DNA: TGTGCCAGCAGCTCGGAACGGAGGGCAACTAATGAAAAACTGTTTTTT
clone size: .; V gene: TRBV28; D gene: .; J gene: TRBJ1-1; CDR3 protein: CASSVTYTEAFF; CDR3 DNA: TGTGCCAGCTCCGTAACTTACACTGAAGCTTTCTTT
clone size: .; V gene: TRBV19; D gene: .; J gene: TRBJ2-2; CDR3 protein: CASRSRTGELFF; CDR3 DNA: TGTGCCAGTAGGTCCCGTACCGGGGAGCTGTTTTTT
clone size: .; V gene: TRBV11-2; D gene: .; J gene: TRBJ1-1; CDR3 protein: CASSSRTVLNTEAFF; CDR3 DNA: TGTGCCAGCAGCTCTCGGACAGTCCTGAACACTGAAGCTTTCTTT
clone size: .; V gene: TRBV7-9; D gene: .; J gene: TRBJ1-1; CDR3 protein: CASSLVEANTEAFF; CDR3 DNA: TGTGCCAGCAGCTTAGTTGAAGCGAACACTGAAGCTTTCTTT
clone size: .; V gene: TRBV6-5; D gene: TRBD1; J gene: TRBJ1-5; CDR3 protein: CASSSGTVSQPQHF; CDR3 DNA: TGTGCCAGCAGTTCCGGGACAGTTAGCCAGCCCCAGCATTTT
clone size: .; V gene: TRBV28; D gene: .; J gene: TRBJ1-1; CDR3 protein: CATQDSLNTEAFF; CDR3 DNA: TGTGCCACCCAGGACAGCTTGAACACTGAAGCTTTCTTT
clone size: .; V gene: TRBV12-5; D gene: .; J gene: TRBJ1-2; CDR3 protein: CASGSGGGYTF; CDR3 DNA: TGTGCTAGTGGCTCTGGAGGCGGCTACACCTTC
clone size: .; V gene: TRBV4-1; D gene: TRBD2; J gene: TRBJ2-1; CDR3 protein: CASSQMVTSGSIDEQFF; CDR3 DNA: TGCGCCAGCAGCCAAATGGTGACTAGCGGGAGTATCGATGAGCAGTTCTTC
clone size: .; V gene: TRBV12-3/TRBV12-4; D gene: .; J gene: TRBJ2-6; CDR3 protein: CASSRAGANVLTF; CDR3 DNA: TGTGCCAGCAGTCGGGCTGGGGCCAACGTCCTGACTTTC
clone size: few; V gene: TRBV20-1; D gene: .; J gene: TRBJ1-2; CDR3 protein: CSARTGLGYTF; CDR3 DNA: TGCAGTGCTAGAACAGGGTTAGGCTACACCTTC
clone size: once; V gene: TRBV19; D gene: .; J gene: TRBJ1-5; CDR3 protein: CASNNREYSQPQHF; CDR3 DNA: TGTGCCAGTAATAACAGGGAATATTCTCAGCCCCAGCATTTT
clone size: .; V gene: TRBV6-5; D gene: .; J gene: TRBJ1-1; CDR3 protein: CASSYASSNTEAFF; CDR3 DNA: TGTGCCAGCAGTTACGCCAGTTCAAACACTGAAGCTTTCTTT
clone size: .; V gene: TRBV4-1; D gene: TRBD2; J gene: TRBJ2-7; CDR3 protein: CASSQVLAGAGEQYF; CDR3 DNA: TGCGCCAGCAGCCAAGTTCTAGCGGGGGCTGGCGAGCAGTACTTC
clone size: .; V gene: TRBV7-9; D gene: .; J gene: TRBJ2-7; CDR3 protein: CASSPITQSYEQYF; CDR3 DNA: TGTGCCAGCAGCCCAATCACGCAGTCCTACGAGCAGTACTTC